These 23 T cell receptor beta chains were sequenced from one sample in a study of blood T cells in healthy people across ages. A second PCR, run for roughly 7 to 11 cycles, used a sample-barcoded 5' primer plus a J-beta primer mix. TCRdb passed the 5' RACE reads through MiXCR, listing each CDR3 protein once. The profile shows 1.2 million to 1.5 million distinct CDR3 sequences, 55% to 75% of them singletons. The sequencing input was blood. The receptors shown here come from a man aged 18-30 years in good health.

The J gene is TRBJ1-1, the V gene TRBV4-1; weak D call: TRBD1 (5 bases). This CDR3 has 16 residues. Deletions cut 1 base from V and 0 bases from J, with 12 bases between. Germline V gene sequence: CDR1 MGHRA, CDR2 YSYEKL. CDR3 residues: CASSQALGAMNTEAFF. CDR3 sequence (DNA): TGCGCCAGCAGCCAAGCCCTTGGGGCCATGAACACTGAAGCTTTCTTT.

The rearrangement joins TRBV10-2 to TRBJ2-7; unclear D gene. This CDR3 comprises 15 residues. V was trimmed by 7 bases and J by 2 bases, leaving 18 bases between them. Germline CDR1 is WSHSY and CDR2 is SAAADI. CDR3 in amino acids: CASNSDETATYEQYF. CDR3 DNA sequence: TGCGCCAGCAACAGTGATGAGACCGCGACCTACGAGCAGTACTTC.

This clonotype showed up just once. The rearrangement uses TRBV12-5 and TRBJ2-3, with D uncertain. Trimming pared 0 bases from V and 6 bases from J, leaving 13 bases between. This CDR3 has 15 residues. Germline-derived CDR1 and CDR2 are LGHNT and FRNRAP. The chain's CDR3 is CASGLVGDRVDTQYF. In nucleotides, the CDR3 is TGTGCTAGTGGTTTGGTAGGCGATCGGGTGGATACGCAGTATTTT.

This clonotype was found a few times. V and J are TRBV13 and TRBJ2-1; 8 nucleotides line up with TRBD1. The V gene's germline CDR1 is PRHDT and CDR2 FYEKMQ (reference sequence). The CDR3 is 15 amino acids. The V gene end was trimmed by 4 bases and the J gene end by 3 bases; junction bases not matched to a gene: 5. The CDR3 DNA is TGTGCCAGCAGCTCCGCGGACAGGGACTACAATGAGCAGTTCTTC. It yields the protein CASSSADRDYNEQFF.

Note on this clonotype: Its ends do not fully match the called genes, so a read error is possible. The chain carries TRBV7-7 and TRBJ2-1, with TRBD2 matching over 9 bases. The CDR3 extends over 15 amino acids. Germline CDR1 is SSHAT and CDR2 is FNYEAQ (reference sequence). The CDR3 region is CASSLGRGGTHGQFF. The CDR3 DNA reads TGTGCTAGCAGCTTGGGGCGGGGGGGCACCCATGGGCAGTTCTTC.

The chain uses TRBV30 and TRBJ2-1, with TRBD1 matching over 8 bases. Per germline, CDR1 GTSNPN and CDR2 SVGIG (reference sequence). The CDR3 covers 16 residues. With 2 bases clipped from V and 6 bases from J, the junction kept 12 bases outside the gene matches. Written as DNA, the CDR3 is TGTGCCTGGAGTTCCGGACAGGGAACTATTCTCAATGAGCAGTTCTTC. Protein sequence: CAWSSGQGTILNEQFF. The whole variable domain, filled in from reference TRBV30 and TRBJ2-1, reads SQTIHQWPATLVQPVGSPLSLECTVEGTSNPNLYWYRQAAGRGLQLLFYSVGIGQISSEVPQNLSASRPQDRQFILSSKKLLLSDSGFYLCAWSSGQGTILNEQFFGPGTRLTVL.

This clonotype was seen only once. The rearrangement joins TRBV9 to TRBJ1-2; D perhaps matches TRBD1 (5 bases). This CDR3 has 14 amino acids. Germline CDR1 reads SGDLS; CDR2 reads YYNGEE. V was clipped by 4 bases and J by 1 base, with 11 bases between them. The DNA of the CDR3 is TGTGCCAGCAGCCCAACACAGGATAACTATGGCTACACCTTC. Translating gives CASSPTQDNYGYTF.

This chain joins TRBV4-2 and TRBJ2-2; D is tentatively TRBD1 or TRBD2 (6 bases each). Germline V gene lookup returns CDR1 LGHNA and CDR2 YNFKEQ. The CDR3 is made up of 15 amino acids. The germline V and J ends were trimmed by 0 bases and 4 bases, with 9 bases remaining between them. CDR3 coding DNA: TGTGCCAGCAGCCAAGACGGGGGCCCCACCGGGGAGCTGTTTTTT. Amino acids: CASSQDGGPTGELFF.

Of note for this clonotype: Its ends do not fully match the called genes, so a read error is possible. The gene calls are TRBV15 and TRBJ2-3, with TRBD1 matching 7 bases. The germline gives CDR1 LNHNV, CDR2 YYDKDF (reference sequence). The CDR3 totals 15 residues. This CDR3 reads CATSRDWTGTDTQYF. CDR3 DNA sequence: TGTGCCACCAGCAGAGATTGGACAGGCACGGATACGCAGTATTTT.

CDR3 sequence: CASSEGTSATYEQYF. DNA for the CDR3: TGTGCCAGCAGTGAGGGAACATCGGCTACCTACGAGCAGTACTTC. The V gene is TRBV2, the J gene TRBJ2-5; D remains ambiguous. The assigned J gene may be wrong: the sequence end matches TRBJ2-7 better. Germline V gene data show CDR1 as SNHLY and CDR2 as FYNNEI. This CDR3 comprises 15 residues.

V usage is TRBV29-1 and J usage is TRBJ2-3; 7 bases are shared with TRBD1. This CDR3 is built from 15 residues. Germline CDR1 is SQVTM and CDR2 is ANQGSEA. J lost 0 bases, V lost 4 bases, and 7 bases had no gene match. The CDR3 DNA sequence: TGCAGCGTTGGACAGTTGGGACAGAGCACAGATACGCAGTATTTT. As protein: CSVGQLGQSTDTQYF.

This chain links TRBV20-1 with TRBJ2-7, with unresolved D. Per germline, CDR1 DFQATT and CDR2 SNEGSKA (reference sequence). Trimming left V 0 bases short and J 2 bases short, with 14 bases between. The CDR3 extends over 15 amino acids. CDR3 in DNA: TGCAGTGCTAGAGATTACGTGGGTTCCCCCTACGAGCAGTACTTC. Translation: CSARDYVGSPYEQYF.

V usage is TRBV7-8 and J usage is TRBJ2-5; 8 bases align to TRBD2. The better agreement between TRBJ2-7 and the DNA end casts doubt on the J call. The CDR3 contains 15 residues. Germline loops: CDR1 SGHVS, CDR2 FQNEAQ. For the CDR3, the DNA is TGTGCCAGCAGCTTAACGGGAGGGCCTTTCAACGAGCAGTACTTC. It translates to CASSLTGGPFNEQYF.

This clonotype showed up just a few times. The chain is built from TRBV7-2 and TRBJ2-5; D perhaps matches TRBD2 (5 bases). The germline V and J ends were trimmed by 1 base and 1 base, with 13 bases remaining between them. CDR3 length equals 16 residues. The germline gives CDR1 SGHTA, CDR2 FQGNSA. In DNA form, the CDR3 reads TGTGCCAGCAGCTTAGGGTCCGGGATCGTCCAAGAGACCCAGTACTTC. Translation gives CASSLGSGIVQETQYF.

The table lists this clonotype with a few counts. The genes are TRBV6-6 and TRBJ1-5, with no clear D. CDR3 length: 16 amino acids. Germline assignment: CDR1 MNHNY and CDR2 SVGAGI (reference sequence). Trimming took off 0 bases at V and 4 bases at J, with 13 bases between the two ends. The CDR3 region is CASSYSGGNSNQPQHF. The CDR3 DNA follows: TGTGCCAGCAGTTACTCTGGAGGAAATTCGAATCAGCCCCAGCATTTT.

The chain has TRBV4-2 and TRBJ2-3, with 7 nucleotides matching TRBD2. From germline, CDR1 is LGHNA and CDR2 YNFKEQ. Trimming at V came to 2 bases and at J to 4 bases, leaving 9 bases not matched to a gene. CDR3 length: 16 residues. The CDR3 region is CASSQLQGRGADTQYF. The CDR3 DNA reads TGTGCCAGCAGCCAATTGCAAGGGAGGGGAGCAGATACGCAGTATTTT.

The chain employs TRBV6-2 or TRBV6-3 and TRBJ1-1; D is perhaps TRBD1 (6 bases). CDR1 is MNHEY and CDR2 is SVGEGT in the germline V gene. Between the trimmed V and J ends, which lost 2 bases and 0 bases, there was a span of 13 bases. CDR3 length: 16 amino acids. Written as DNA, the CDR3 is TGTGCCAGCAGTTACCACAAGGGACAACTGAACACTGAAGCTTTCTTT. It encodes CASSYHKGQLNTEAFF.

This clonotype came up a few times. The V and J genes are TRBV11-2 and TRBJ2-3; D is ambiguous. CDR3 length: 18 residues. The V gene's germline CDR1 is SGHAT and CDR2 FQNNGV. V lost 0 bases to trimming and J lost 0 bases, with 16 bases between them. CDR3: CASSLDWWGVHSTDTQYF. The CDR3 region has the DNA TGTGCCAGCAGCTTAGATTGGTGGGGTGTTCATAGCACAGATACGCAGTATTTT.

The chain carries TRBV6-5 and TRBJ2-2; unclear D gene. Germline values: CDR1 MNHEY, CDR2 SVGAGI. V was shortened by 0 bases and J by 1 base, with 9 bases between the two germline ends. This CDR3 has 16 amino acids. The CDR3: CASSYSRSLNTGELFF. The CDR3 DNA is TGTGCCAGCAGTTACTCAAGATCTTTGAACACCGGGGAGCTGTTTTTT.

This chain connects TRBV11-2 to TRBJ2-5; D possibly corresponds to TRBD1 (6 bases). CDR3 length: 15 residues. Trimming removed 1 base from V and 5 bases from J, with 14 bases in between. Germline CDR1 and CDR2: SGHAT and FQNNGV. The CDR3 protein is CASSLGQGNGETQYF. In nucleotides, the CDR3 is TGTGCCAGCAGCTTAGGTCAGGGGAACGGGGAGACCCAGTACTTC.

This rearrangement joins TRBV4-1 to TRBJ2-7; possible D gene TRBD1, 5 bases. Germline V gives CDR1 MGHRA, CDR2 YSYEKL. V lost 1 base and J lost 3, with 16 bases in between. CDR3 length: 16 residues. The CDR3 loop is CASSQVRQGPYYEQYF. The CDR3 nucleotides are TGCGCCAGCAGCCAAGTTCGGCAGGGTCCTTACTACGAGCAGTACTTC.

The chain carries TRBV7-2 and TRBJ2-7; 10 nucleotides agree with TRBD2. Per germline, CDR1 SGHTA and CDR2 FQGNSA. The J segment lost 4 bases and the V segment lost 3 bases, leaving 9 bases of the junction unmatched. The CDR3 is made up of 16 amino acids. Written as DNA, the CDR3 is TGTGCCAGCAGCTTGTACGGGACTAGCGAATTTTACGAGCAGTACTTC. Its protein product is CASSLYGTSEFYEQYF.

The chain has TRBV10-3 and TRBJ1-4; D not certain. CDR3 length: 14 amino acids. Germline V gene sequence: CDR1 ENHRY, CDR2 SYGVKD. V shed 6 bases and J shed 8 bases, with 16 bases lying between them. For the CDR3, the DNA is TGTGCCATCAGGGGCCCGCAAACGGGGGAAAAACTGTTTTTT. This sequence encodes CAIRGPQTGEKLFF.